These T cell receptor beta chains were read from a single sample in a study of blood T cells in healthy people across ages. TCRdb fed the 5' RACE reads into MiXCR, producing one record per CDR3 protein. The sample yields hundreds of thousands of distinct CDR3 sequences, about 28% seen once. Input material: blood. All receptors come from an elderly woman in good health. Each CDR3 is given with its conserved first and last residue. The order of the fields is CDR3 length, J gene, clone size, D gene, V gene, CDR3 DNA, CDR3 protein. A D gene is named only where the DNA matches it firmly. The size of a clone is reported for some rows only, either as once, few or many, or as a class for expanded clones.

cdr3_length: 13
j_call: TRBJ2-7
clone_size: many
d_call: .
v_call: TRBV5-1
cdr3_nt: TGCGCCAGCTCACATAGCGAGTCCTACGAGCAGTACTTC
cdr3_aa: CASSHSESYEQYF

cdr3_length: 15
j_call: TRBJ1-1
clone_size: many
d_call: .
v_call: TRBV29-1
cdr3_nt: TGCAGCGTTCGGGGGGGCGCCTCCGGAAACACTGAAGCTTTCTTT
cdr3_aa: CSVRGGASGNTEAFF

cdr3_length: 16
j_call: TRBJ2-5
clone_size: few
d_call: TRBD2
v_call: TRBV3-1
cdr3_nt: TGTGCCAGCAGCCTCATAGCGGGGGGTTTCGGCGAGACCCAGTACTTC
cdr3_aa: CASSLIAGGFGETQYF

cdr3_length: 12
j_call: TRBJ1-2
clone_size: many
d_call: .
v_call: TRBV27
cdr3_nt: TGTGCCAGCAGTGCTTACGGGTGGGGCTACACCTTC
cdr3_aa: CASSAYGWGYTF

cdr3_length: 16
j_call: TRBJ2-5
clone_size: many
d_call: TRBD2
v_call: TRBV3-1
cdr3_nt: TGTGCCAGCAGCCCTACTACTAGCGGGGATGTAGAGACCCAGTACTTC
cdr3_aa: CASSPTTSGDVETQYF

cdr3_length: 15
j_call: TRBJ2-1
clone_size: many
d_call: TRBD2
v_call: TRBV27
cdr3_nt: TGTGCCAGCAGAGTAGCGGGGAATAGGGGTAATGAGCAGTTCTTC
cdr3_aa: CASRVAGNRGNEQFF

cdr3_length: 14
j_call: TRBJ2-3
clone_size: many
d_call: .
v_call: TRBV4-3
cdr3_nt: TGCGCCAGCAGCCAAGGAGTGTTCACAGATACGCAGTATTTT
cdr3_aa: CASSQGVFTDTQYF

cdr3_length: 14
j_call: TRBJ2-7
clone_size: many
d_call: TRBD1
v_call: TRBV12-3/TRBV12-4
cdr3_nt: TGTGCCAGCAGATCCGGGACAGGGATCTACGAGCAGTACTTC
cdr3_aa: CASRSGTGIYEQYF

cdr3_length: 14
j_call: TRBJ1-6
clone_size: many
d_call: .
v_call: TRBV20-1
cdr3_nt: TGCAGTGCTAGGACGGGACAAAATAATTCACCCCTCCACTTT
cdr3_aa: CSARTGQNNSPLHF

cdr3_length: 15
j_call: TRBJ2-4
clone_size: many
d_call: .
v_call: TRBV7-9
cdr3_nt: TGTGCCAGCAGCTCCCCGGAAAAAGCCAAAAACATTCAGTACTTC
cdr3_aa: CASSSPEKAKNIQYF

cdr3_length: 15
j_call: TRBJ2-7
clone_size: many
d_call: TRBD2
v_call: TRBV7-2
cdr3_nt: TGTGCCAGCAGCAACCAGCCGGGGGGGCTTTACGAGCAGTACTTC
cdr3_aa: CASSNQPGGLYEQYF

cdr3_length: 15
j_call: TRBJ1-2
clone_size: many
d_call: .
v_call: TRBV7-2
cdr3_nt: TGTGCCAGCAGCTTAACGCCGGACACCCACTATGGCTACACCTTC
cdr3_aa: CASSLTPDTHYGYTF

cdr3_length: 16
j_call: TRBJ2-3
clone_size: .
d_call: .
v_call: TRBV20-1
cdr3_nt: TGCAGTGCTAGAGATCCACGGTTGAGGAGCACAGATACGCAGTATTTT
cdr3_aa: CSARDPRLRSTDTQYF

cdr3_length: 13
j_call: TRBJ1-6
clone_size: many
d_call: .
v_call: TRBV27
cdr3_nt: TGTGCCAGCAGTTTCGGTCTCAGGGATCACCTCCACTTT
cdr3_aa: CASSFGLRDHLHF

cdr3_length: 13
j_call: TRBJ2-1
clone_size: few
d_call: .
v_call: TRBV6-2/TRBV6-3
cdr3_nt: TGTGCCAGCGGCGTCCCCCCTTGGGATGAGCAGTTCTTC
cdr3_aa: CASGVPPWDEQFF

cdr3_length: 13
j_call: TRBJ2-1
clone_size: .
d_call: .
v_call: TRBV20-1
cdr3_nt: TGCAGTGCGGGGTCTAGTTCCTACAATGAGCAGTTCTTC
cdr3_aa: CSAGSSSYNEQFF

cdr3_length: 13
j_call: TRBJ2-7
clone_size: few
d_call: .
v_call: TRBV6-6
cdr3_nt: TGTGCCAGCAGTTATTTAGTCTCCTACGAGCAGTACTTC
cdr3_aa: CASSYLVSYEQYF

cdr3_length: 13
j_call: TRBJ1-2
clone_size: .
d_call: .
v_call: TRBV29-1
cdr3_nt: TGCAGCGTTGACAGGGACCTTAACTATGGCTACACCTTC
cdr3_aa: CSVDRDLNYGYTF

cdr3_length: 14
j_call: TRBJ2-5
clone_size: .
d_call: TRBD2
v_call: TRBV20-1
cdr3_nt: TGCAGTGCTGCGCGGGGGGACCTAGGAGAGACCCAGTACTTC
cdr3_aa: CSAARGDLGETQYF

cdr3_length: 12
j_call: TRBJ2-7
clone_size: many
d_call: .
v_call: TRBV10-3
cdr3_nt: TGTGCCATCAGTGACAGGGCAGCCGAGCAGTACTTC
cdr3_aa: CAISDRAAEQYF

cdr3_length: 16
j_call: TRBJ2-3
clone_size: .
d_call: TRBD2
v_call: TRBV12-3/TRBV12-4
cdr3_nt: TGTGCCAGCAGTACCGGGACTAGCTTTACCGCAGATACGCAGTATTTT
cdr3_aa: CASSTGTSFTADTQYF

cdr3_length: 14
j_call: TRBJ2-1
clone_size: many
d_call: .
v_call: TRBV20-1
cdr3_nt: TGCAGTGCTAGGGACCCAACCTCCTACAATGAGCAGTTCTTC
cdr3_aa: CSARDPTSYNEQFF

cdr3_length: 13
j_call: TRBJ2-3
clone_size: many
d_call: .
v_call: TRBV2
cdr3_nt: TGTGCCAGCGGTACAGTGGGGACAGATACGCAGTATTTT
cdr3_aa: CASGTVGTDTQYF

cdr3_length: 14
j_call: TRBJ2-1
clone_size: .
d_call: TRBD1
v_call: TRBV6-1
cdr3_nt: TGTGCCGGTATACCGACAGGGCTTACCTACGAGCAGTTCTTC
cdr3_aa: CAGIPTGLTYEQFF

cdr3_length: 14
j_call: TRBJ2-1
clone_size: few
d_call: TRBD2
v_call: TRBV19
cdr3_nt: TGTGCCAGTAGTATTAGCGGGGCCTACAATGAGCAGTTCTTC
cdr3_aa: CASSISGAYNEQFF

cdr3_length: 17
j_call: TRBJ1-1
clone_size: few
d_call: TRBD1
v_call: TRBV6-6
cdr3_nt: TGTGCCAGCAGTTACGGCAGGGGGCCCAACCAATACACTGAAGCTTTCTTT
cdr3_aa: CASSYGRGPNQYTEAFF

cdr3_length: 15
j_call: TRBJ2-3
clone_size: .
d_call: TRBD2
v_call: TRBV7-9
cdr3_nt: TGTGCCAGCAACCACCCTAGCGGGGAGACAGATACGCAGTATTTT
cdr3_aa: CASNHPSGETDTQYF

cdr3_length: 15
j_call: TRBJ2-1
clone_size: many
d_call: TRBD1
v_call: TRBV27
cdr3_nt: TGTGCCAGCAGAGTGGACAGGGGGCTAGGGAATGAGCAGTTCTTC
cdr3_aa: CASRVDRGLGNEQFF

cdr3_length: 13
j_call: TRBJ2-7
clone_size: .
d_call: .
v_call: TRBV7-8
cdr3_nt: TGTGCTGGCAGCCCTTCAGTCGAGTACGAGCAGTACTTC
cdr3_aa: CAGSPSVEYEQYF

cdr3_length: 15
j_call: TRBJ2-7
clone_size: many
d_call: TRBD2
v_call: TRBV28
cdr3_nt: TGTGCCAGCAGCCTGGGGGGGGGGTTCTCCTACGAGCAGTACTTC
cdr3_aa: CASSLGGGFSYEQYF

cdr3_length: 17
j_call: TRBJ1-6
clone_size: .
d_call: TRBD1
v_call: TRBV5-1
cdr3_nt: TGCGCCAGCAGCTTGGTGGGACAGGGGTTTGTGAATTCACCCCTCCACTTT
cdr3_aa: CASSLVGQGFVNSPLHF

cdr3_length: 17
j_call: TRBJ2-5
clone_size: few
d_call: .
v_call: TRBV5-1
cdr3_nt: TGCGCCAGCAGCTTGGGCATCGCAGGGCCGAACCAAGAGACCCAGTACTTC
cdr3_aa: CASSLGIAGPNQETQYF

cdr3_length: 16
j_call: TRBJ2-7
clone_size: many
d_call: .
v_call: TRBV20-1
cdr3_nt: TGCAGTGCTAGATTCACTAGCTTAAAAAGCTCCTACGAGCAGTACTTC
cdr3_aa: CSARFTSLKSSYEQYF

cdr3_length: 13
j_call: TRBJ1-2
clone_size: many
d_call: .
v_call: TRBV10-2
cdr3_nt: TGCGCCAGCAGTGAGGGGGTTGCCTATGGCTACACCTTC
cdr3_aa: CASSEGVAYGYTF

cdr3_length: 15
j_call: TRBJ1-1
clone_size: .
d_call: .
v_call: TRBV18
cdr3_nt: TGTGCCAGCTCACCCGGACAGTTGGGTAACACTGAAGCTTTCTTT
cdr3_aa: CASSPGQLGNTEAFF

cdr3_length: 14
j_call: TRBJ2-3
clone_size: many
d_call: .
v_call: TRBV5-1
cdr3_nt: TGCGCCAGCAGTTTTTCACCACCCGAGGATACGCAGTATTTT
cdr3_aa: CASSFSPPEDTQYF

cdr3_length: 13
j_call: TRBJ2-7
clone_size: .
d_call: TRBD1
v_call: TRBV6-6
cdr3_nt: TGTGCCAGCAGTTACGCGAACAGGGGCGAGCAGTACTTC
cdr3_aa: CASSYANRGEQYF

cdr3_length: 15
j_call: TRBJ2-5
clone_size: few
d_call: TRBD2
v_call: TRBV20-1
cdr3_nt: TGCAGTGCTAGAGGCAGCGGGGGGGCCGCAAGTGAGCAGTACTTC
cdr3_aa: CSARGSGGAASEQYF

cdr3_length: 14
j_call: TRBJ2-1
clone_size: many
d_call: .
v_call: TRBV6-6
cdr3_nt: TGTGCCAGCAGGCCGGACCCGACGTCGAATGAGCAGTTCTTC
cdr3_aa: CASRPDPTSNEQFF

cdr3_length: 14
j_call: TRBJ1-1
clone_size: .
d_call: .
v_call: TRBV6-5
cdr3_nt: TGTGCCAGCAGTTACTCAAGGTTAGCCACTGAAGCTTTCTTT
cdr3_aa: CASSYSRLATEAFF

cdr3_length: 15
j_call: TRBJ1-3
clone_size: .
d_call: .
v_call: TRBV3-1
cdr3_nt: TGTGCCAGCAGCCAAGGCAGTTTCCCTGGAAACACCATATATTTT
cdr3_aa: CASSQGSFPGNTIYF

cdr3_length: 16
j_call: TRBJ2-4
clone_size: once
d_call: .
v_call: TRBV4-1
cdr3_nt: TGCGCCAGCAGCCAACCTTGGATAGGCGGTCAAAACATTCAGTACTTC
cdr3_aa: CASSQPWIGGQNIQYF

cdr3_length: 16
j_call: TRBJ2-5
clone_size: many
d_call: .
v_call: TRBV6-5
cdr3_nt: TGTGCCAGCAGTTCTGCCCCTTGGACAGATCAAGAGACCCAGTACTTC
cdr3_aa: CASSSAPWTDQETQYF

cdr3_length: 18
j_call: TRBJ2-3
clone_size: many
d_call: TRBD2
v_call: TRBV5-6
cdr3_nt: TGTGCCAGCAGCCCCCTCCTCTTAGCGGGGGGCGGCACAGATACGCAGTATTTT
cdr3_aa: CASSPLLLAGGGTDTQYF

cdr3_length: 15
j_call: TRBJ2-7
clone_size: many
d_call: .
v_call: TRBV4-3
cdr3_nt: TGCGCCAGCAGCCAAGATCTTAGGGGGAACTACGAGCAGTACTTC
cdr3_aa: CASSQDLRGNYEQYF

cdr3_length: 16
j_call: TRBJ1-2
clone_size: many
d_call: TRBD1
v_call: TRBV7-9
cdr3_nt: TGTGCCAGCAGCGCCAGGGACAGGGCTTCAAACTATGGCTACACCTTC
cdr3_aa: CASSARDRASNYGYTF

cdr3_length: 14
j_call: TRBJ2-7
clone_size: .
d_call: .
v_call: TRBV29-1
cdr3_nt: TGCAGCGTTGTGGAGGGGGCGGTCTCCTACGAGCAGTACTTC
cdr3_aa: CSVVEGAVSYEQYF

cdr3_length: 13
j_call: TRBJ1-2
clone_size: many
d_call: .
v_call: TRBV12-3/TRBV12-4
cdr3_nt: TGTGCCAGCAGTTTATTTCAGGGCTATGGCTACACCTTC
cdr3_aa: CASSLFQGYGYTF

cdr3_length: 15
j_call: TRBJ2-3
clone_size: .
d_call: .
v_call: TRBV9
cdr3_nt: TGTGCCAGCAGCGCCCAGTTGTGGGAGACAGATACGCAGTATTTT
cdr3_aa: CASSAQLWETDTQYF

cdr3_length: 15
j_call: TRBJ2-2
clone_size: few
d_call: .
v_call: TRBV6-2/TRBV6-3
cdr3_nt: TGTGCCAGCAGTATTGCCGGTGGTGGAGCGGGGGAGCTGTTTTTT
cdr3_aa: CASSIAGGGAGELFF